These 27 T cell receptor beta chains were sequenced from one sample in a study of OX40 agonist ivuxolimab in advanced cancers. TCRdb keeps only in-frame clones here, not all; method: immunoSEQ multiplex PCR. This table holds 69,000 or so clones, approximately 81% found once. This material consisted of CD4+ or CD8+ T cells sorted from blood, taken in a trial of the OX40 agonist ivuxolimab. Receptors originate from an adult with an advanced solid tumor such as melanoma, head and neck, liver or kidney cancer.

The sample holds one count of this clone. The chain joins TRBV5-6 to TRBJ1-5; D is undetermined. This CDR3 spans 13 amino acids. Germline loops: CDR1 SGHDT, CDR2 YYEEEE. Trimming pared 1 base from V and 9 bases from J, leaving 11 bases between. The CDR3 reads CASSLRATGPQHF. CDR3 nucleotide sequence: TGTGCCAGCAGCTTGAGGGCCACCGGGCCCCAGCATTTT.

A word on this clone: Compared with germline, one end of the junction differs, possibly owing to a read error. The chain uses TRBV5-1 and TRBJ2-5, with TRBD1 matching over 7 bases. Germline V gene sequence: CDR1 SGHRS, CDR2 YFSETQ. This CDR3 has 14 amino acids. The CDR3 DNA follows: TGCGCCAGCAGCCTCCGGACAGGACAAGAAACCCAGTACTTC. This gives the protein CASSLRTGQETQYF. The full variable domain, with the rest looked up from reference TRBV5-1 and TRBJ2-5, is KAGVTQTPRYLIKTRGQQVTLSCSPISGHRSVSWYQQTPGQGLQFLFEYFSETQRNKGNFPGRFSGRQFSNSRSEMNVSTLELGDSALYLCASSLRTGQETQYFGPGTRLLVL.

The chain's CDR3 is CASSPWTGDNQPQHF. The CDR3 DNA is TGTGCCAGCAGCCCCTGGACAGGGGACAATCAGCCCCAGCATTTT. This chain connects TRBV7-9 to TRBJ1-5; 9 bases fit TRBD1. From germline, CDR1 is SEHNR and CDR2 FQNEAQ (reference sequence). Germline trimming cut 5 bases from V and 3 bases from J; bases unmatched to any gene: 5. The CDR3 loop spans 15 amino acids.

The gene calls are TRBV7-3 and TRBJ2-1, with no clear D. Germline-derived CDR1 and CDR2 are SGHTA and FQGTGA. The CDR3 runs 15 residues. With 5 bases removed from V and 0 bases from J, the gap between germline ends came to 11 bases. Written as DNA, the CDR3 is TGTGCCAGCAGCGGCATCAGGAGCTCCTACAATGAGCAGTTCTTC. It translates to CASSGIRSSYNEQFF.

This sequence joins TRBV7-2 and TRBJ1-3, with 8 bases matching TRBD1. Germline assignment: CDR1 SGHTA and CDR2 FQGNSA. The V gene end was trimmed by 6 bases and the J gene end by 2 bases; junction bases not matched to a gene: 3. There are 14 residues in the CDR3. CDR3 in DNA: TGTGCCAGCAGAACGGACAGGGCTGGAAACACCATATATTTT. The encoded protein is CASRTDRAGNTIYF.

The chain combines TRBV7-9 with TRBJ2-7; tentatively, D is TRBD1 or TRBD2 (5 bases each). Germline CDR1 reads SEHNR; CDR2 reads FQNEAQ (reference sequence). The CDR3 is made up of 14 amino acids. V gave up 7 bases and J gave up 2 bases, with 15 bases separating them. CDR3 sequence reads: CASTVGGGPYEQYF. CDR3 DNA: TGTGCCAGCACCGTCGGTGGGGGTCCCTACGAGCAGTACTTC.

On this clone itself: One end of the junction varies from germline; a read error may be responsible. The chain links TRBV12-5 to TRBJ2-1, with 13 bases fitting TRBD2. Germline loops: CDR1 LGHNT, CDR2 FRNRAP. The length of the CDR3 is 18 residues. CDR3 DNA sequence: TGTGCTAGTGGTTCCGGGACTAGCGGGAAAGGGGCCTACAATGGGCAGTTCTTC. Its translation: CASGSGTSGKGAYNGQFF.

CDR3 sequence (DNA): TGTGCCAGCAGTTACCGCGACAGGGACGAGCAGTACTTC. It codes for CASSYRDRDEQYF. The genes are TRBV6-5 and TRBJ2-7; 7 nucleotides align to TRBD1. J was trimmed by 5 bases and V by 2 bases; bases with no gene match: 3. The CDR3 runs 13 residues. Germline lookup yields CDR1 MNHEY and CDR2 SVGAGI.

This chain links TRBV6-5 with TRBJ2-7; 8 nucleotides align to TRBD1. V was clipped by 8 bases and J by 0 bases; unmatched bases: 6. Germline V gives CDR1 MNHEY, CDR2 SVGAGI. This CDR3 region has 14 residues. As DNA, the CDR3 is TGTGCCAGCCGACGAACAGGGGGCTCCTACGAGCAGTACTTC. This codes for CASRRTGGSYEQYF.

The chain links TRBV2 to TRBJ1-5; 7 bases match TRBD1. The CDR3 sequence is 15 residues long. CDR1 is SNHLY and CDR2 is FYNNEI in the germline V gene. V shed 2 bases, J shed 7 bases, and the junction held 8 bases outside the gene matches. The CDR3 reads CASSESRPGGQPQHF. The CDR3 DNA sequence: TGTGCCAGCAGTGAATCCAGGCCAGGGGGACAGCCCCAGCATTTT.

This sequence joins TRBV6-5 and TRBJ2-2, with D tentatively TRBD2 (5 bases). This CDR3 spans 14 amino acids. The V end was cut by 5 bases, the J end by 1 base, with 8 bases between. Germline CDR1 and CDR2: MNHEY and SVGAGI. The CDR3 region is CASSRGLNTGELFF. CDR3 DNA sequence: TGTGCCAGCAGTCGCGGACTGAACACCGGGGAGCTGTTTTTT.

V and J are TRBV4-1 and TRBJ1-5; 8 positions match TRBD1. Losses at the gene ends were 2 bases for V and 6 bases for J; bases not matched to a gene: 9. CDR1 and CDR2 (germline): MGHRA, YSYEKL. The CDR3 sequence is 16 residues long. The CDR3 loop reads CASSQPFGQGSQPQHF. The CDR3 DNA follows: TGCGCCAGCAGCCAACCCTTCGGACAGGGTAGTCAGCCCCAGCATTTT.

The CDR3 reads CASSQGDSRSFYGYTF. The CDR3 region has the DNA TGCGCCAGCAGCCAAGGGGACAGTCGGTCCTTCTATGGCTACACCTTC. The genes are TRBV5-1 and TRBJ1-2; TRBD1 matches 7 bases. V shed 4 bases, J shed 4 bases, and the junction held 13 bases outside the gene matches. The CDR3 covers 16 residues. Germline-derived CDR1 and CDR2 are SGHRS and YFSETQ.

This chain joins TRBV25-1 and TRBJ1-4, with 8 bases aligning to TRBD1. Germline-derived CDR1 and CDR2 are MGHDK and SYGVNS. V trimming: 4 bases; J trimming: 10 bases; junction bases outside the gene matches: 5. The length of the CDR3 is 13 residues. In DNA form, the CDR3 reads TGTGCCAGCAGTGGGCAGGGGGCTGGAAAACTGTTTTTT. Its translation: CASSGQGAGKLFF.

This sequence joins TRBV18 and TRBJ2-3; 9 nucleotides match TRBD1. The germline CDR1 and CDR2 sequences are KGHSH and LQKENI. Trimming removed 3 bases from V and 4 bases from J; junction bases left unmatched: 5. The CDR3 is 15 amino acids. The chain's CDR3 is CASSPPTGGADTQYF. The CDR3 DNA is TGTGCCAGCTCACCTCCAACAGGGGGCGCAGATACGCAGTATTTT.

The rearrangement joins TRBV30 to TRBJ2-2, with TRBD1 identical over 8 bases. CDR1 is GTSNPN, CDR2 SVGIG, per germline (reference sequence). J gave up 1 base and V 0 bases, and 4 bases lay outside the gene matches. CDR3 length: 16 residues. The CDR3 bases are TGTGCCTGGAGTGTACCGGGGACAGGGAACACCGGGGAGCTGTTTTTT. Translated, it gives CAWSVPGTGNTGELFF.

The rearrangement uses TRBV5-4 and TRBJ2-1; D is perhaps TRBD1 (5 bases). Germline V lookup: CDR1 SGHNT, CDR2 YYREEE (reference sequence). Trimming shortened V by 6 bases and J by 1 base, and 11 bases separated the two germline ends. The CDR3 is 14 amino acids. CDR3 loop: CASTPDRSYNEQFF. CDR3 bases: TGTGCCAGCACCCCCGACAGATCCTACAATGAGCAGTTCTTC.

The chain links TRBV7-2 to TRBJ1-5, with D unclear. The V gene's germline CDR1 is SGHTA and CDR2 FQGNSA. The CDR3 is 12 residues long. Trimming pared 6 bases from V and 4 bases from J, leaving 7 bases between. The CDR3 here is CASRLENQPQHF. CDR3 DNA: TGTGCCAGCAGGCTTGAAAATCAGCCCCAGCATTTT.

The J gene is TRBJ2-1, the V gene TRBV6-5, with D tentatively TRBD2 (6 bases). Germline CDR1 and CDR2: MNHEY and SVGAGI. Deletions cut 8 bases from V and 5 bases from J, with 19 bases between. The CDR3 covers 15 residues. This chain's CDR3 is CASRLLQTSDNEQFF. The CDR3 nucleotides are TGTGCCAGCCGACTACTACAGACTAGTGACAATGAGCAGTTCTTC.

This clone occurred a few times. V gene TRBV10-2 combines with J gene TRBJ1-1, with 8 bases aligning to TRBD1. The CDR3 has 15 residues. Germline V gene lookup returns CDR1 WSHSY and CDR2 SAAADI. After removal of 6 bases from V and 0 bases from J, the junction contained 6 bases not matched to a gene. This chain's CDR3 is CASRDRAGMNTEAFF. CDR3 coding DNA: TGCGCCAGCAGGGACAGGGCAGGAATGAACACTGAAGCTTTCTTT.

The genes are TRBV30 and TRBJ2-1, with D possibly being TRBD1 or TRBD2 (5 bases each). Trimming stripped 0 bases from V and 9 bases from J, with 12 bases between. The CDR3 length is 13 residues. Germline CDR1 GTSNPN, CDR2 SVGIG (reference sequence). CDR3 protein: CAWSVIVGGEQFF. CDR3 DNA: TGTGCCTGGAGTGTGATAGTTGGGGGTGAGCAGTTCTTC. Looking up the rest from reference TRBV30 and TRBJ2-1 gives the full variable domain: SQTIHQWPATLVQPVGSPLSLECTVEGTSNPNLYWYRQAAGRGLQLLFYSVGIGQISSEVPQNLSASRPQDRQFILSSKKLLLSDSGFYLCAWSVIVGGEQFFGPGTRLTVL.

The J gene is TRBJ1-2, the V gene TRBV5-1; a weak D match, TRBD1 (5 bases). Trimming shortened V by 0 bases and J by 4 bases, and 10 bases separated the two germline ends. Germline V CDR1 and CDR2: SGHRS, YFSETQ. The CDR3 contains 14 residues. The CDR3 region is CASSLATGPYGYTF. CDR3 sequence (DNA): TGCGCCAGCAGCTTGGCGACGGGGCCCTATGGCTACACCTTC.

This clone was seen more than once but under ten times. The J gene is TRBJ2-3, the V gene TRBV19; D is ambiguous. V was pared by 1 base and J by 1 base, with 3 bases between. Germline values: CDR1 LNHDA, CDR2 SQIVND (reference sequence). CDR3 length equals 13 residues. CDR3 sequence (DNA): TGTGCCAGTAGTATAGGGGGCACAGATACGCAGTATTTT. This sequence encodes CASSIGGTDTQYF.

This sequence joins TRBV28 and TRBJ2-7; D gene unclear. Per germline, CDR1 MDHEN and CDR2 SYDVKM. CDR3 size: 12 residues. V lost 3 bases and J 2 bases, leaving 5 bases between the germline ends. This CDR3 reads CASSLRPYEQYF. The CDR3, as DNA: TGTGCCAGCAGTTTGAGGCCCTACGAGCAGTACTTC.

The rearrangement links TRBV9 to TRBJ2-3, with D possibly TRBD2 on 5 matching bases. Per the germline V gene, CDR1 is SGDLS and CDR2 is YYNGEE. This CDR3 contains 15 residues. The ends were cut back, 3 bases at V and 5 bases at J, with 16 bases in the middle. The CDR3 DNA follows: TGTGCCAGCAGCGCCTTCGCCCAGGACTTAGATACGCAGTATTTT. Translation gives CASSAFAQDLDTQYF.

The chain uses TRBV6-4 and TRBJ2-3; D is unclear. This CDR3 has 11 residues. Per germline, CDR1 MRHNA and CDR2 SNTAGT. Trimming stripped 6 bases from V and 3 bases from J, with 4 bases between. This CDR3 is CASRGTDTQYF. The CDR3 region has the DNA TGTGCCAGCAGGGGGACAGATACGCAGTATTTT.

The rearrangement uses TRBV5-1 and TRBJ2-3; perhaps TRBD1 as D (6 bases). The CDR3 extends over 13 amino acids. The ends were cut back, 1 base at V and 5 bases at J, with 8 bases in the middle. Germline-derived CDR1 and CDR2 are SGHRS and YFSETQ. In nucleotides, the CDR3 is TGCGCCAGCAGCTTGCAGGGGCTAGATACGCAGTATTTT. This translates into CASSLQGLDTQYF.